These 9 T cell receptor beta chains share one sample of origin, sequenced in a study of blood T cell repertoires in COVID-19. Libraries were prepared by immunoSEQ multiplex PCR; TCRdb keeps only in-frame clonotypes and omits some of them. There are some 50,000 clones in the sample; 80% to 90% occur only once, and roughly 8% lies in the top ten. Sequenced material: peripheral blood. The source of these receptors is a woman in her 70s with active COVID-19.

CDR3 protein: CASSFGRLATTYEQYF. CDR3 in DNA: TGTGCCAGCAGTTTTGGGCGACTAGCAACTACCTACGAGCAGTACTTC. The chain recombines TRBV28 with TRBJ2-7; 7 bases match TRBD2. The V and J ends lost 3 bases and 2 bases, in that order; junction bases with no gene match: 10. The CDR3 runs to 16 residues. The germline V gene has CDR1 MDHEN and CDR2 SYDVKM.

V gene TRBV9 combines with J gene TRBJ2-1; 12 nucleotides agree with TRBD2. Germline V gives CDR1 SGDLS, CDR2 YYNGEE. V was clipped by 3 bases and J by 2 bases; unmatched bases: 18. The CDR3 is made up of 21 amino acids. The CDR3 region is CASSGDGGRLAGGITYNEQFF. Here the CDR3 DNA reads TGTGCCAGCAGCGGGGACGGGGGGAGGCTAGCGGGAGGGATCACCTACAATGAGCAGTTCTTC.

The chain uses TRBV19 and TRBJ1-4; D ambiguous. CDR1 and CDR2 (germline): LNHDA, SQIVND (reference sequence). Between the trimmed V and J ends, which lost 9 bases and 4 bases, there was a span of 15 bases. CDR3 length: 14 amino acids. This CDR3 is CASALTADNEKLFF. CDR3 sequence (DNA): TGTGCCAGCGCCTTGACTGCCGATAATGAAAAACTGTTTTTT.

The chain couples TRBV24-1 to TRBJ2-2; tentatively, D is TRBD2 (5 bases). V was cut by 3 bases and J by 5 bases, with 6 bases left in between. The CDR3 is 13 amino acids. CDR1 and CDR2 (germline): KGHDR, SFDVKD. The CDR3 DNA reads as TGTGCCACCAGTGATCCGGGGACCGGGGAGCTGTTTTTT. Protein: CATSDPGTGELFF.

This chain joins TRBV14 and TRBJ2-1; TRBD2 matches 7 bases. After removal of 1 base from V and 0 bases from J, the junction contained 6 bases not matched to a gene. This CDR3 region has 17 residues. The V gene's germline CDR1 is SGHDN and CDR2 FVKESK. In DNA form, the CDR3 reads TGTGCCAGCAGCCAAGTCCGGCTAGCGGACTCCTACAATGAGCAGTTCTTC. This gives the protein CASSQVRLADSYNEQFF.

CDR3 sequence: CATKQATSSYEQYF. CDR3 bases: TGTGCCACGAAACAGGCGACTAGCTCCTACGAGCAGTACTTC. The rearrangement uses TRBV2 and TRBJ2-7, with D possibly matching TRBD2 (6 bases). Germline CDR1 is SNHLY and CDR2 is FYNNEI. Trimming left V 10 bases short and J 0 bases short, with 16 bases between. This CDR3 is 14 amino acids long.

The V call is TRBV24-1, the J call TRBJ1-5; 9 nucleotides align to TRBD1. This CDR3 spans 15 amino acids. CDR1 KGHDR and CDR2 SFDVKD come from the germline V gene. J lost 5 bases, V lost 4 bases, and 5 bases had no gene match. In DNA form, the CDR3 reads TGTGCCACCAGTGAGCCCGGGACAGGGTATCAGCCCCAGCATTTT. Translation gives CATSEPGTGYQPQHF.

V and J are TRBV4-2 and TRBJ2-2; tentatively, D is TRBD2 (6 bases). The length of the CDR3 is 14 residues. V lost 3 bases, J lost 7 bases, and 12 bases lay in between. Germline V gene lookup returns CDR1 LGHNA and CDR2 YNFKEQ. CDR3: CASSHVQTSGELFF. The CDR3 DNA sequence: TGTGCCAGCAGCCATGTACAGACTAGCGGGGAGCTGTTTTTT.

This clone was recorded once. The V gene is TRBV30, the J gene TRBJ1-5, with D tentatively TRBD1 (6 bases). V shed 3 bases and J shed 7 bases, with 13 bases lying between them. Germline CDR1 and CDR2: GTSNPN and SVGIG (reference sequence). CDR3 length: 13 residues. CDR3 coding DNA: TGTGCCTGGAGCCTCAACAGGGACCAGCCCCAGCATTTT. Translation: CAWSLNRDQPQHF.